The rows below give T cell receptor beta chains drawn from one sample of a study of cytomegalovirus exposure and HLA in healthy donors. The protocol was immunoSEQ multiplex PCR, while the TCRdb copy is restricted to in-frame clones and leaves out a portion. Among about 280,000 clones listed, around 87% were seen once. Sequences were obtained from PBMCs. The receptors derive from a woman aged 18 to 35 in good health and CMV-seronegative. CDR3s include the opening cysteine and the closing phenylalanine or tryptophan. D genes are given only for firm matches. Some rows have no size entry. The others give once, few or many, or a class for an expanded clone.

>TRBV4-3|.|.|TRBJ1-2
TGCGCCAGCAGCCAAGATCCCGGGAGTGGCTACACCTTC
CASSQDPGSGYTF
>TRBV6-5|.|.|TRBJ1-1
TGTGCCAGCAGTTACTTCCCCCGGGGTTCGAACACTGAAGCTTTCTTT
CASSYFPRGSNTEAFF
>TRBV14|.|.|TRBJ2-2
TGTGCCAGCAGCCCCTGGGGAGTTGGGGAGCTGTTTTTT
CASSPWGVGELFF
>TRBV5-1|TRBD2|.|TRBJ2-2
TGCGCCAGCAGTCCGGGACTAGAAGTGGCCGGGGAGCTGTTTTTT
CASSPGLEVAGELFF
>TRBV30|.|.|TRBJ2-1
TGTGCCTGGAGTCGCAGCTCCTACAATGAGCAGTTCTTC
CAWSRSSYNEQFF
>TRBV2|.|.|TRBJ2-7
TGTGCCAGCAGTGACGGCAGGGTCCGCGAGCAGTACTTC
CASSDGRVREQYF
>TRBV29-1|.|.|TRBJ2-7
TGCAGCGCCGCTGAGGGTAGGTACGAGCAGTACTTC
CSAAEGRYEQYF
>TRBV28|.|.|TRBJ1-1
TGTGCCAGCACCGTGGGACTCACTGAAGCTTTCTTT
CASTVGLTEAFF
>TRBV28|TRBD2|.|TRBJ2-7
TGTGCCAGCAGCCCTTCTAGCGGCTACTACGAGCAGTACTTC
CASSPSSGYYEQYF
>TRBV28|.|.|TRBJ1-5
TGTGCCAGCACCCTCGACTTAAGGGGAGGTTATCAGCCCCAGCATTTT
CASTLDLRGGYQPQHF
>TRBV5-4|TRBD2|.|TRBJ2-1
TGTGCCAGCAGCCCGGGACTAGCGGTCCCCAATGAGCAGTTCTTC
CASSPGLAVPNEQFF
>TRBV27|TRBD1|.|TRBJ1-4
TGTGCCAGCAGTGACAGGGGCCTTGGTGAAAAACTGTTTTTT
CASSDRGLGEKLFF
>TRBV6-5|TRBD1|few|TRBJ2-7
TGTGCCAGCAGTCAAGGGACAGCTTACGAGCAGTACTTC
CASSQGTAYEQYF
>TRBV7-2|.|.|TRBJ1-1
TGTGCCAGCAGCTCGTCGGGGAGGACTGAAGCTTTCTTT
CASSSSGRTEAFF
>TRBV5-6|.|.|TRBJ2-5
TGTGCCAGCAGCTTGGAGGTCGGGGTCGGACCTCAAGAGACCCAGTACTTC
CASSLEVGVGPQETQYF
>TRBV7-2|.|.|TRBJ2-7
TGTGCCAGCAGCGCCACTAGCCGGGGCTACGAGCAGTACTTC
CASSATSRGYEQYF
>TRBV10-3|TRBD1|.|TRBJ2-7
TGTGCCATCAGTGAAACAGGGGTATTCGAGCAGTACTTC
CAISETGVFEQYF
>TRBV28|TRBD1|.|TRBJ2-7
TGTGCCAGCAGTTTTTGGGGGGCAGGGGGCTGGTACGAGCAGTACTTC
CASSFWGAGGWYEQYF
>TRBV10-2|.|few|TRBJ1-2
TGCGCCAGCAGGGACGGGAAATATGGCTACACCTTC
CASRDGKYGYTF
>TRBV27|TRBD1|.|TRBJ2-7
TGTGCCAGCAGTTTACGCCAGGGGGCGAGGGAGCAGTACTTC
CASSLRQGAREQYF
>TRBV6-6|.|.|TRBJ2-3
TGTGCCAGTAAGACTCCAACTAGCACAGATACGCAGTATTTT
CASKTPTSTDTQYF
>TRBV4-1|.|.|TRBJ1-2
TGCGCCAGCAGCCAAGATTCACAGCCTCGCTATGGCTACACCTTC
CASSQDSQPRYGYTF
>TRBV28|.|.|TRBJ2-1
TGTGCCAGCAACCCCGGGGGGCGCTACAATGAGCAGTTCTTC
CASNPGGRYNEQFF
>TRBV19|TRBD2|.|TRBJ2-7
TGTGCCAGTAGGGGGCTAGCGGGAGATCGCGGATACGAGCAGTACTTC
CASRGLAGDRGYEQYF
>TRBV18|.|.|TRBJ1-1
TGTGCCAGCTCACCAAGGCAGGAGAACACTGAAGCTTTCTTT
CASSPRQENTEAFF
>TRBV5-1|.|.|TRBJ2-1
TGCGCCAGCAGCTATAAGACAGGTCCCAACAATGAGCAGTTCTTC
CASSYKTGPNNEQFF
>TRBV11-2|.|.|TRBJ2-7
TGTGCCAGCAGCAACGGGGGATACGAGCAGTACTTC
CASSNGGYEQYF
>TRBV20-1|.|.|TRBJ2-7
TGCAGTGCCCGGTCCTACGAGCAGTACTTC
CSARSYEQYF
>TRBV6-5|.|once|TRBJ2-2
TGTGCCAGCTTGTCCGGGACACCCAACACCGGGGAGCTGTTTTTT
CASLSGTPNTGELFF
>TRBV7-9|.|.|TRBJ2-5
TGTGCCAGCAGCCCCCTGGAGACCCAGTACTTC
CASSPLETQYF
>TRBV19|TRBD2|.|TRBJ2-1
TGTGCCAGTAGTACTCGGCCGGGACTAGCGGGAAGCTCCTACAATGAGCAGTTCTTC
CASSTRPGLAGSSYNEQFF
>TRBV6-5|TRBD1|.|TRBJ1-1
TGTGCCAGCAGTAAGGGACAGGGATACACTGAAGCTTTCTTT
CASSKGQGYTEAFF
>TRBV6-1|.|.|TRBJ1-2
TGTGCCAGCAGGTCACAGGGCAACAAGGGCTACACCTTC
CASRSQGNKGYTF
>TRBV5-1|TRBD2|.|TRBJ2-7
TGCGCCAGCAGCTTGGCGCCGGGAGGGTTTAACGAGCAGTACTTC
CASSLAPGGFNEQYF
>TRBV28|.|.|TRBJ2-7
TGTGCCAGCAGTTTAGGACTCCTAAGCTCCTACGAGCAGTACTTC
CASSLGLLSSYEQYF
>TRBV4-1|.|.|TRBJ2-1
TGCGCCAGCAGCCAAGAGGACTCCAGCTCCTACAATGAGCAGTTCTTC
CASSQEDSSSYNEQFF
>TRBV5-8|TRBD1|once|TRBJ1-1
TGTGCCAGCAGCCCGCCGGGACAGAGTTTGAACACTGAAGCTTTCTTT
CASSPPGQSLNTEAFF
>TRBV9|.|.|TRBJ1-5
TGTGCCAGCAGCGCGGGACAAGGGCATCAGCCCCAGCATTTT
CASSAGQGHQPQHF
>TRBV2|.|.|TRBJ2-1
TGTGCCAGCAGTGAAGCGAGCTCCTACAATGAGCAGTTCTTC
CASSEASSYNEQFF
>TRBV4-3|TRBD2|.|TRBJ2-5
TGCGCCAGCAGCCCTGGAGGGCGGACCGGGAGGGAGACCCAGTACTTC
CASSPGGRTGRETQYF
>TRBV7-8|.|.|TRBJ2-5
TGTGCCAGCAGCCAAAGACTGTCGACAGCTCAAGAGACCCAGTACTTC
CASSQRLSTAQETQYF
>TRBV7-8|TRBD2|many|TRBJ2-1
TGTGCCAGCAGCCGGGGACTAGCGGGTTACAATGAGCAGTTCTTC
CASSRGLAGYNEQFF
>TRBV5-6|TRBD2|.|TRBJ2-7
TGTGCCAGCAGCTCGGGACTAGCGCCCACCTCCTACGAGCAGTACTTC
CASSSGLAPTSYEQYF
>TRBV27|.|.|TRBJ2-3
TGTGCCAGCAGTTTTACGGGGTTGGGGACAGATACGCAGTATTTT
CASSFTGLGTDTQYF
>TRBV13|.|.|TRBJ2-2
TGTGCCAGCAGCTTAGGCCGGGTCCCAGCGGGGGAGCTGTTTTTT
CASSLGRVPAGELFF
>TRBV2|.|once|TRBJ1-5
TGTGCCAGCAGTGAGATGGTGGGGAGTAATCAGCCCCAGCATTTT
CASSEMVGSNQPQHF
>TRBV9|TRBD1|.|TRBJ2-3
TGTGCCAGCAGCGTACTCGGCTTACGGGACAGGGTCACAGATACGCAGTATTTT
CASSVLGLRDRVTDTQYF
>TRBV6-5|TRBD1|.|TRBJ2-5
TGTGCCAGCAGCCCGGCACAGGGGGCGAGGGAGACCCAGTACTTC
CASSPAQGARETQYF
>TRBV2|TRBD1|.|TRBJ1-2
TGTGCCAGCATTTGGGACAGGGCTTCCTATGGCTACACCTTC
CASIWDRASYGYTF
>TRBV4-1|.|many|TRBJ2-3
TGCGCCAGCAGCCAAGAACTCCAACGGGCAGATACGCAGTATTTT
CASSQELQRADTQYF
>TRBV15|TRBD1|.|TRBJ2-7
TGTGCCACCAGCAGACCTTACGGACAGGGAAGCGAGCAGTACTTC
CATSRPYGQGSEQYF
>TRBV5-1|TRBD1|.|TRBJ2-2
TGCGCCAGCAGCCCTACGGGACAGATGAACACCGGGGAGCTGTTTTTT
CASSPTGQMNTGELFF
>TRBV11-2|.|.|TRBJ1-2
TGTGCCAGCAGCTTAAGCGACAGGCTTTATGGCTACACCTTC
CASSLSDRLYGYTF
>TRBV19|TRBD1|.|TRBJ2-7
TGTGCCAGTAGTATTCGGGACAGCGCGACCTACGAGCAGTACTTC
CASSIRDSATYEQYF
>TRBV28|.|.|TRBJ1-6
TGTGCCAGCAGTTTCGGCGGTTCACCCCTCCACTTT
CASSFGGSPLHF